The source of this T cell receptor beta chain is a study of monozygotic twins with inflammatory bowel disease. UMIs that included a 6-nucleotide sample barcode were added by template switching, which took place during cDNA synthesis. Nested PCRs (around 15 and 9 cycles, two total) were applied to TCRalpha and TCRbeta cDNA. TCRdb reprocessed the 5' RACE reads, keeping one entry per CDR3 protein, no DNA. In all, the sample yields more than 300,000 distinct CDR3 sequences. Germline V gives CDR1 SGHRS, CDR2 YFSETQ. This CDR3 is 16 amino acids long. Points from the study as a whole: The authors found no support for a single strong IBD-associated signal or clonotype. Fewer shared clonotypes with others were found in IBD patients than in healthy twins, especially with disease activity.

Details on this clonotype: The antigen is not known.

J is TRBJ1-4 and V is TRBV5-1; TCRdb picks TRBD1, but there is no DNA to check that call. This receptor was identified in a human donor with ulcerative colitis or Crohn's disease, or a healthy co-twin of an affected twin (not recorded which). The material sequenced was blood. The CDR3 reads CASSLGTGNIGEKLFF.